The present entry profiles one T cell receptor (beta chain) with its context. Its antigen is unidentified. At one of its ends the junction is not consistent with the germline gene, which may arise from a read error. This CDR3 contains 16 residues. The germline gives CDR1 SQVTM, CDR2 ANQGSEA. TCR alpha and beta CDR3 regions were amplified from RNA using iRepertoire nested multiplex PCR. One-step reverse transcription and amplification started from approximately 100-400 ng of tissue mRNA or PBMC total RNA. TCRdb itself ran the multiplex PCR reads through MiXCR, one entry per CDR3 protein. The sample carries approximately 130,000 distinct CDR3 sequences, about 22% recorded once. The record originates from a study of glioma-infiltrating T cells. Study-level results: Non-neoplastic patients had below-expected tissue-blood divergence, while all gliomas exceeded expectation. Only very few CDR3 sequences appeared in both tissue and blood.

The chain uses TRBV29-1 and TRBJ2-4, with a weak D call TRBD1 (5 bases). Source material: glioma tissue, nonneoplastic brain tissue, or PBMCs (not recorded which). The sequence came from a human donor with low-grade glioma or glioblastoma, undergoing nonglioma brain surgery, or in good health (not recorded which). The CDR3 region is CSVGFGQGPAKSIQYF. CDR3 nucleotide sequence: TGCAGCGTTGGGTTTGGGCAGGGCCCTGCCAAAAGCATTCAGTACTTC.